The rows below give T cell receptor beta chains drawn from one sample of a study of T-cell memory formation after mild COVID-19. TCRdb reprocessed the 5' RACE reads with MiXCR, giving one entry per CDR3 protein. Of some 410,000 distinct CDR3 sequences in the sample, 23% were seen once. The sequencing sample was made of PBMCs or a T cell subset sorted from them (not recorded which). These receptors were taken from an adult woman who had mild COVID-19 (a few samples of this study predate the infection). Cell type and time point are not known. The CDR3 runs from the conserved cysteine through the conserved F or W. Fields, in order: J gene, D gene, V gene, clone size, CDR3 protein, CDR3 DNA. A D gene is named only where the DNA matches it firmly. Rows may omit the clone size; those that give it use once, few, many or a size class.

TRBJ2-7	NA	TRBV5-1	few	CASSSSLYRLDSYEQYF	TGCGCCAGCAGCTCCTCCTTATACAGGCTAGACTCCTACGAGCAGTACTTC
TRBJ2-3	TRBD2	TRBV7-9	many	CASSSNPSGGTDTQYF	TGTGCCAGCAGCTCCAACCCTAGCGGGGGCACAGATACGCAGTATTTT
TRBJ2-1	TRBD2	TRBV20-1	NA	CSASNGREGRNEQFF	TGCAGTGCTAGTAATGGTCGGGAGGGCCGCAATGAGCAGTTCTTC
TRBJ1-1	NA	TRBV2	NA	CASGQATEAFF	TGTGCCAGCGGGCAAGCCACTGAAGCTTTCTTT
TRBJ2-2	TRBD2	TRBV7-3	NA	CASSPRLAGSTGELFF	TGTGCCAGCAGCCCTCGACTAGCGGGGAGCACCGGGGAGCTGTTTTTT
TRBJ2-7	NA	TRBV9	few	CASSAEHTATASYEQYF	TGTGCCAGCAGCGCCGAACACACGGCGACGGCGTCCTACGAGCAGTACTTC
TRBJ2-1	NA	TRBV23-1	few	CASTDSFPSSYNEQFF	TGCGCCAGCACGGACAGTTTCCCCAGCTCCTACAATGAGCAGTTCTTC
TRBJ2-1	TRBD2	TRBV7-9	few	CASSFSGGAVGEQFF	TGTGCCAGCAGCTTTAGCGGGGGGGCGGTAGGTGAGCAGTTCTTC
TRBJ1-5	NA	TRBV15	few	CATSRDTVTGTLSNQPQHF	TGTGCCACCAGCAGAGACACAGTAACCGGGACACTTAGCAATCAGCCCCAGCATTTT
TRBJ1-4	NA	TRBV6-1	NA	CASRAPGAEKLFF	TGTGCCAGCAGGGCCCCTGGGGCGGAGAAACTGTTTTTT
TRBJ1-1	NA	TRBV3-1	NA	CASSQRQNTEAFF	TGTGCCAGCAGCCAGAGACAAAACACTGAAGCTTTCTTT
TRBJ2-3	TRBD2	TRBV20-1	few	CSGTGLAISTDTQYF	TGCAGTGGAACGGGACTAGCGATTTCCACAGATACGCAGTATTTT
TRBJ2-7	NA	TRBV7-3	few	CASSTRGGRDWNEQYF	TGTGCCAGCAGCACCCGAGGCGGCAGGGACTGGAACGAGCAGTACTTC
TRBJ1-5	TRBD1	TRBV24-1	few	CATSDRTGGGQPQHF	TGTGCCACCAGTGATCGGACAGGGGGAGGACAGCCCCAGCATTTT
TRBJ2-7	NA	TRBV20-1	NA	CSARRQVHYEQYF	TGCAGTGCTAGAAGGCAGGTGCACTACGAGCAGTACTTC
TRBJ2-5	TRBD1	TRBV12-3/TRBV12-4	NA	CASKMMGQGETQYF	TGTGCCAGCAAAATGATGGGACAGGGGGAGACCCAGTACTTC
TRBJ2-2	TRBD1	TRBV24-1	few	CATMGTVVTGELFF	TGTGCCACCATGGGGACAGTTGTCACCGGGGAGCTGTTTTTT
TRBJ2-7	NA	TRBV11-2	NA	CASSLGETGRGFF	TGTGCCAGCAGCTTAGGAGAGACAGGGAGGGGCTTTTTC